This T cell receptor beta chain was obtained from a study of shared clonotypes between healthy human individuals. At the level of the study: Those who served as donors were a couple of women and a few men between the ages of 18 and 49. Notes on the study in general: Rarefaction exposed incomplete sorted-subset sequencing despite large depth.

With respect to this clone: Its antigen is not known.

The authors divided CD4+ cells into CD45RA+ naive and CD45RA-negative memory subsets. V was pared by 0 bases and J by 6 bases, with 9 bases between. The germline gives CDR1 SGHRS, CDR2 YFSETQ. This CDR3 spans 14 amino acids. A deep-level run was used for the assay. Sequencing used immunoSEQ multiplex PCR; TCRdb keeps in-frame clones, though not all of them. The sample comprises 850,000 to 1,100,000 clones, 60% to 80% of which are singletons, and approximately 0.9% rests with the top ten. The receptor was derived from a man aged 18-30 years in good health. Some clones in this sample may be carry-over from other donors' samples. Sequencing used memory CD4+ T cells from PBMCs. Indicated subset: CD45RA-negative fraction. The chain links TRBV5-1 to TRBJ1-4, with a weak D call TRBD1 (6 bases). Written as DNA, the CDR3 is TGCGCCAGCAGCTTGGAAAGGGGGGATGAAAAACTGTTTTTT. This sequence encodes CASSLERGDEKLFF. Variable domain in full (rest from reference TRBV5-1 and TRBJ1-4): KAGVTQTPRYLIKTRGQQVTLSCSPISGHRSVSWYQQTPGQGLQFLFEYFSETQRNKGNFPGRFSGRQFSNSRSEMNVSTLELGDSALYLCASSLERGDEKLFFGSGTQLSVL.